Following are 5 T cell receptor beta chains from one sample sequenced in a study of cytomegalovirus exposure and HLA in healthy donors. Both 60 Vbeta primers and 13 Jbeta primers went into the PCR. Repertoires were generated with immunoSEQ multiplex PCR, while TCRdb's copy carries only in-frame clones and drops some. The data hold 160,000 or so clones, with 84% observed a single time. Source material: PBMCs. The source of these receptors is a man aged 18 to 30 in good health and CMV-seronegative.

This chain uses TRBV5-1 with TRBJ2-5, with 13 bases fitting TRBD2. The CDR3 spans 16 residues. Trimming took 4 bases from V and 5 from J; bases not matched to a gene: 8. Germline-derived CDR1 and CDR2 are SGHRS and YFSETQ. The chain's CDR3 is CASSVTSGGARETQYF. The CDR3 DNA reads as TGCGCCAGCAGCGTTACTAGCGGGGGGGCCCGGGAGACCCAGTACTTC.

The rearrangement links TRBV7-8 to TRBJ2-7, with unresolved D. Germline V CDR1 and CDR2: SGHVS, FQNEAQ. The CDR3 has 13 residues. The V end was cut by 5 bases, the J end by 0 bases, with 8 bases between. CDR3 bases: TGTGCCAGCAGCCCAAGGAGCTCCTACGAGCAGTACTTC. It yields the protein CASSPRSSYEQYF.

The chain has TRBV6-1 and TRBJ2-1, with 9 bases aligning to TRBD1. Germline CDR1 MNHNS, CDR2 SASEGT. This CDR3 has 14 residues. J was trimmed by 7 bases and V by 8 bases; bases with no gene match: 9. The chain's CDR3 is CASGGTGLWNEQFF. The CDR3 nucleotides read TGTGCCAGCGGGGGGACAGGGCTGTGGAATGAGCAGTTCTTC.

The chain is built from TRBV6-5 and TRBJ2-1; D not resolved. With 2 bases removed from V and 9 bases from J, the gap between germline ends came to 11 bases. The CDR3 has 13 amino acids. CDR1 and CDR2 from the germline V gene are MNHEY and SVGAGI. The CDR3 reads CASSYGANGEQFF. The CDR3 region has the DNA TGTGCCAGCAGTTACGGTGCGAACGGTGAGCAGTTCTTC.

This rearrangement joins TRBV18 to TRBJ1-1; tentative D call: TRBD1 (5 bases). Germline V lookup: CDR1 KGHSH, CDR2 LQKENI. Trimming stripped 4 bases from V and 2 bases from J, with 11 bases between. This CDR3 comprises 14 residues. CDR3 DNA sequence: TGTGCCAGCTCACGGGAGGGGTCAAACACTGAAGCTTTCTTT. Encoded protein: CASSREGSNTEAFF.